The clone carrying this TCR beta chain was counted ten times or more. Its matching antigen is unknown. The sample originates from a study of CD8 T cells in ankylosing spondylitis. V trimming: 11 bases; J trimming: 3 bases; junction bases outside the gene matches: 9. The CDR3 consists of 14 residues. Germline CDR1 SEHNR, CDR2 FQNEAQ (reference sequence). TCRdb reanalysed the 5' RACE reads using MiXCR and keeps one entry per CDR3 protein. This table has 200,000 or so distinct CDR3 sequences, about 26% appearing once. Overall study findings and caveats: Reportedly, matched ankylosing spondylitis synovial fluid was significantly enriched for disease-linked clones. A motif in TCR beta, a set of seven to nine highly homologous variants, appeared characteristic of ankylosing spondylitis blood. CD8+ cells made up the disease-linked clones, which were relatively rare in peripheral blood.

The receptor was isolated from a male donor with ankylosing spondylitis or in good health (not recorded which). This chain connects TRBV7-9 to TRBJ2-3, with 9 bases identical to TRBD1. What was sequenced was blood, either unsorted or a sorted T cell fraction (not recorded which). CDR3 nucleotides: TGTGCCGCAACCCGGGACAGGGTTACAGATACGCAGTATTTT. It encodes CAATRDRVTDTQYF.